The 20 T cell receptor beta chains listed next were all sequenced from one sample in a study of early T cells in non-severe SARS-CoV-2 infection. MiXCR was run by TCRdb on the 5' RACE reads, yielding one entry per CDR3 protein. The table includes more than 25,000 distinct CDR3 sequences, about 4.6% detected once. The specimen sequenced was whole blood. The receptors stem from an adult who was a healthcare worker with PCR-confirmed SARS-CoV-2 infection or an uninfected control (not recorded which).

The CDR3 DNA is TGTGCCAGTAGTTCCCGACGTCGGACAACAGACGAAAAACTGTTTTTT. Its protein product is CASSSRRRTTDEKLFF. This chain joins TRBV19 and TRBJ1-4, with D tentatively TRBD1 (5 bases). V was cut by 5 bases and J by 8 bases, with 21 bases left in between. Per the germline V gene, CDR1 is LNHDA and CDR2 is SQIVND (reference sequence). This CDR3 is 16 amino acids long.

This clonotype has just a few counts. The V gene is TRBV7-9, the J gene TRBJ2-3; 7 bases agree with TRBD2. Losses at the gene ends were 5 bases for V and 1 base for J; bases not matched to a gene: 6. The CDR3 has 15 residues. Germline loops: CDR1 SEHNR, CDR2 FQNEAQ (reference sequence). The CDR3 DNA is TGTGCCAGCAGCCAACGGGCGGGAGGCACAGATACGCAGTATTTT. This sequence encodes CASSQRAGGTDTQYF. The entire variable domain, with the rest obtained from reference TRBV7-9 and TRBJ2-3, is as follows: DTGVSQNPRHKITKRGQNVTFRCDPISEHNRLYWYRQTLGQGPEFLTYFQNEAQLEKSRLLSDRFSAERPKGSFSTLEIQRTEQGDSAMYLCASSQRAGGTDTQYFGPGTRLTVL.

The chain links TRBV24-1 to TRBJ2-3; D unresolved. This CDR3 contains 13 residues. CDR1 and CDR2 from the germline V gene are KGHDR and SFDVKD. Trimming shortened V by 3 bases and J by 5 bases, and 8 bases separated the two germline ends. DNA for the CDR3: TGTGCCACCAGTGATCCCCCGGAAGATACGCAGTATTTT. Its translation is CATSDPPEDTQYF.

The rearrangement joins TRBV29-1 to TRBJ1-3; 10 bases agree with TRBD1. The CDR3 runs to 13 residues. Germline lookup yields CDR1 SQVTM and CDR2 ANQGSEA. The junction had 2 bases not matched to a gene; V was cut back by 7 bases and J by 2 bases. The CDR3 DNA reads as TGCAGCGCTGGACAGGGGGCTGGAAACACCATATATTTT. Amino acids: CSAGQGAGNTIYF.

This clonotype was seen at least ten times. The rearrangement links TRBV28 to TRBJ1-5; no clear D gene. The CDR3 totals 15 residues. The germline V and J ends were trimmed by 8 bases and 5 bases, with 19 bases remaining between them. CDR1 is MDHEN, CDR2 SYDVKM, per germline. CDR3 protein: CASRRAEGSDQPQHF. CDR3 bases: TGTGCCAGCCGGAGGGCCGAAGGGTCCGATCAGCCCCAGCATTTT. The variable domain in full, with the rest retrieved from reference TRBV28 and TRBJ1-5, is DVKVTQSSRYLVKRTGEKVFLECVQDMDHENMFWYRQDPGLGLRLIYFSYDVKMKEKGDIPEGYSVSREKKERFSLILESASTNQTSMYLCASRRAEGSDQPQHFGDGTRLSIL.

This clonotype was recorded at least ten times. The chain combines TRBV5-1 with TRBJ2-1, with 7 nucleotides matching TRBD2. CDR1 SGHRS and CDR2 YFSETQ come from the germline V gene. V lost 3 bases, J lost 5 bases, and 8 bases stayed unmatched. CDR3 length: 15 amino acids. This CDR3 reads CASSSVREPDNEQFF. The CDR3 DNA follows: TGCGCCAGCAGCTCGGTGCGGGAGCCTGACAATGAGCAGTTCTTC.

Remarks on this clonotype: At one of its ends the junction is not consistent with the germline gene, which may arise from a read error. The J gene is TRBJ2-1, the V gene TRBV10-2; D gene unclear. Germline V CDR1 and CDR2: WSHSY, SAAADI. The length of the CDR3 is 14 residues. In DNA form, the CDR3 reads TGCGCCAGCGGTGAGTGGTCCCCCTCCGATGAGCAGTTCTTC. This codes for CASGEWSPSDEQFF.

This clonotype has ten or more counts. The chain employs TRBV4-1 and TRBJ2-5, with D possibly matching TRBD1 (6 bases). The CDR3 has 17 residues. V lost 1 base, J lost 1 base, and 16 bases lay in between. Germline V gene sequence: CDR1 MGHRA, CDR2 YSYEKL. This chain's CDR3 is CASSQVGAVALQETQYF. DNA for the CDR3: TGCGCCAGCAGCCAAGTGGGGGCAGTGGCGCTCCAAGAGACCCAGTACTTC.

The gene calls are TRBV29-1 and TRBJ2-5; perhaps TRBD1 as D (5 bases). In germline, CDR1 is SQVTM, CDR2 ANQGSEA. Deletions cut 7 bases from V and 5 bases from J, with 14 bases between. This CDR3 has 12 amino acids. This CDR3 is CSEVRVGETQYF. CDR3 in DNA: TGCAGCGAAGTCAGGGTTGGGGAGACCCAGTACTTC. Full variable domain (rest looked up from reference TRBV29-1 and TRBJ2-5): SAVISQKPSRDICQRGTSLTIQCQVDSQVTMMFWYRQQPGQSLTLIATANQGSEATYESGFVIDKFPISRPNLTFSTLTVSNMSPEDSSIYLCSEVRVGETQYFGPGTRLLVL.

This clonotype was detected many times. The V gene is TRBV20-1, the J gene TRBJ2-7, with 14 bases aligning to TRBD2. The CDR3 extends over 15 amino acids. V was pared by 6 bases and J by 5 bases, with 9 bases of the junction left unmatched. Looked up from germline, CDR1 is DFQATT and CDR2 is SNEGSKA (reference sequence). The CDR3: CSAPNRGLAGDEQYF. In DNA, the CDR3 is TGCAGTGCGCCGAACAGGGGACTAGCGGGAGACGAGCAGTACTTC.

This clonotype has a count of ten or more. This CDR3 reads CASRSTVTTEKLFF. In DNA form, the CDR3 reads TGTGCCAGCAGAAGCACAGTGACGACTGAAAAACTGTTTTTT. The chain is built from TRBV3-1 and TRBJ1-4, with D uncertain. Germline V gene lookup returns CDR1 LGHDT and CDR2 YNNKEL (reference sequence). V was pared by 6 bases and J by 7 bases, with 15 bases between. This CDR3 contains 14 residues.

This clonotype came up many times. The chain links TRBV19 to TRBJ1-3; D is unclear. Germline CDR1 is LNHDA and CDR2 is SQIVND (reference sequence). This CDR3 comprises 13 residues. V was trimmed by 5 bases and J by 4 bases, leaving 9 bases between them. CDR3 nucleotide sequence: TGTGCCAGTAGTGGGGTTCCGGGAAACACCATATATTTT. Translating it yields CASSGVPGNTIYF.

This clonotype was counted at least ten times. V and J are TRBV19 and TRBJ2-1; 10 nucleotides agree with TRBD2. V lost 0 bases to trimming and J lost 5 bases; unmatched junction nucleotides: 7. The CDR3 totals 17 residues. The germline CDR1 and CDR2 sequences are LNHDA and SQIVND (reference sequence). The CDR3 DNA follows: TGTGCCAGTAGTATAGATCCGAGCGGGAGGGCCCACAATGAGCAGTTCTTC. It encodes CASSIDPSGRAHNEQFF.

The chain joins TRBV28 to TRBJ1-6; TRBD1 agrees at 7 bases. In germline, CDR1 is MDHEN, CDR2 SYDVKM. The trim removed 6 bases at V and 4 bases at J, leaving 6 bases unmatched. This CDR3 is 15 amino acids long. The CDR3 protein is CASSLGTAYNSPLHF. The CDR3 bases are TGTGCCAGCAGCCTCGGGACAGCTTATAATTCACCCCTCCACTTT.

In the case of this clonotype: Given a much more abundant clone one base away, this may be a read error. This chain uses TRBV7-8 with TRBJ1-2; D is unresolved. Germline-derived CDR1 and CDR2 are SGHVS and FQNEAQ. The length of the CDR3 is 15 residues. CDR3 DNA: TGTGCCAGCAGCCCAGGAGTTCACAGCCGCTATGGCTACTCCTTC. It specifies CASSPGVHSRYGYSF. The entire variable domain, with the rest obtained from reference TRBV7-8 and TRBJ1-2, is as follows: GAGVSQSPRYKVAKRGQDVALRCDPISGHVSLFWYQQALGQGPEFLTYFQNEAQLDKSGLPSDRFFAERPEGSVSTLKIQRTQQEDSAVYLCASSPGVHSRYGYSFGSGTRLTVV.

This clonotype was recorded many times. The rearrangement links TRBV5-1 to TRBJ2-2; weak D call: TRBD2 (5 bases). Germline V CDR1 and CDR2: SGHRS, YFSETQ. The V end lost 4 bases, the J end lost 7 bases, and 17 bases lay between the germline ends. The CDR3 is 15 residues long. CDR3 region: CASSKREKLNGELFF. The CDR3, as DNA: TGCGCCAGCAGCAAGAGGGAGAAACTGAACGGGGAGCTGTTTTTT.

Ten or more counts support this clonotype. The CDR3 nucleotides read TGTGCCAGCTCTCAATCCGACGATCAGCCCCAGCATTTT. This gives the protein CASSQSDDQPQHF. The chain has TRBV18 and TRBJ1-5, with no clear D. Germline lookup yields CDR1 KGHSH and CDR2 LQKENI. CDR3 size: 13 residues. The germline V and J ends were trimmed by 6 bases and 5 bases, with 11 bases remaining between them.

This clonotype was detected many times. The gene calls are TRBV20-1 and TRBJ2-7; 8 nucleotides match TRBD2. There are 14 residues in the CDR3. Trimming took 1 base from V and 5 from J; bases not matched to a gene: 7. The germline CDR1 and CDR2 sequences are DFQATT and SNEGSKA (reference sequence). The CDR3 DNA reads as TGCAGTGCTAGAGCCGGGACTAGTAGGCACGAGCAGTACTTC. Translating it yields CSARAGTSRHEQYF.

J is TRBJ2-7 and V is TRBV5-1; D gene uncertain. This CDR3 is 13 amino acids long. In germline, CDR1 is SGHRS, CDR2 YFSETQ. V lost 0 bases, J lost 3 bases, and 7 bases lay in between. CDR3 loop: CASSLDSFYEQYF. The CDR3 DNA reads TGCGCCAGCAGCTTGGACAGCTTCTACGAGCAGTACTTC. Full variable domain (remainder filled in from reference TRBV5-1 and TRBJ2-7): KAGVTQTPRYLIKTRGQQVTLSCSPISGHRSVSWYQQTPGQGLQFLFEYFSETQRNKGNFPGRFSGRQFSNSRSEMNVSTLELGDSALYLCASSLDSFYEQYFGPGTRLTVT.

This clonotype was seen at least ten times. The chain employs TRBV10-3 and TRBJ2-7; 10 bases line up with TRBD2. J gave up 4 bases and V 4 bases, and 4 bases lay outside the gene matches. The CDR3 spans 14 residues. Germline-derived CDR1 and CDR2 are ENHRY and SYGVKD. The CDR3 nucleotides are TGTGCCATCAGTGGGGCTAGCGGGGGTTACGAGCAGTACTTC. Its translation: CAISGASGGYEQYF.